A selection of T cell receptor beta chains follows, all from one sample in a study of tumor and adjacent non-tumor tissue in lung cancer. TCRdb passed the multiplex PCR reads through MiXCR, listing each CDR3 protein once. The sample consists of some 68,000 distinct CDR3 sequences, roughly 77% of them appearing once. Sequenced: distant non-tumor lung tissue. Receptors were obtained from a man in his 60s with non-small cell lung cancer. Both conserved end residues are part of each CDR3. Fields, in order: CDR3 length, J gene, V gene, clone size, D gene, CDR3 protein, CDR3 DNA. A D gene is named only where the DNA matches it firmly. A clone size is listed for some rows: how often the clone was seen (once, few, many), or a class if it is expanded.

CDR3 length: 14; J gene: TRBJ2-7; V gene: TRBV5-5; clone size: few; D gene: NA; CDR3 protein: CASSLMMSSYDQYF; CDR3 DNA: TGTGCCAGCAGCTTGATGATGAGTTCCTACGATCAGTACTTC
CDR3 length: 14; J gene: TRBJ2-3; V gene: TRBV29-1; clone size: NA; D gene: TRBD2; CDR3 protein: CSVIAGGSGDTQYF; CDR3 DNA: TGCAGTGTTATAGCGGGTGGGTCGGGAGATACGCAGTATTTT
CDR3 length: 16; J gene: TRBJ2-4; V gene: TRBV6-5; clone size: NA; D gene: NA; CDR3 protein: CASRPRLTGRRHIQYF; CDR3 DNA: TGTGCCAGCAGGCCAAGACTAACGGGAAGGCGACACATTCAGTACTTC
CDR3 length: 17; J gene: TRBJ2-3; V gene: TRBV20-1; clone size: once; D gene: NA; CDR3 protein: CNAPQTDWGIWGDTQYF; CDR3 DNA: TGCAATGCTCCCCAAACGGACTGGGGAATCTGGGGAGATACGCAGTATTTT
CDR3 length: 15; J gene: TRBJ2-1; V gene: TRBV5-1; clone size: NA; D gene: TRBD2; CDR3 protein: CASSVTPSGENDQLF; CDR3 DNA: TGCGCCAGCAGCGTCACGCCTAGCGGGGAGAATGATCAGTTATTC
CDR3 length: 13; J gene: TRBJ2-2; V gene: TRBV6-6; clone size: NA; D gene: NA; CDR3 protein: CASSDRGAGEMLF; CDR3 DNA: TGTGCCAGCAGTGATAGGGGGGCCGGGGAGATGTTATTT
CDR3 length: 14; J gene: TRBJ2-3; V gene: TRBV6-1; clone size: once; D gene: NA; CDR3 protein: CAISRGGENQPQYF; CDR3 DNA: TGTGCCATCAGTAGGGGGGGCGAAAATCAGCCCCAGTATTTT
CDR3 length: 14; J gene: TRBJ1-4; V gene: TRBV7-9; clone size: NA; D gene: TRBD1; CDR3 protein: CASSLRRGNEKPFF; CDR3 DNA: TGTGCCAGCAGCTTACGCAGGGGGAATGAAAAACCGTTTTTT
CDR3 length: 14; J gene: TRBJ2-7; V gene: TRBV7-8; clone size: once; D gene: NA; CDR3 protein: CASRFENRVYEQYF; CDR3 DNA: TGTGCCAGCAGATTCGAGAACAGAGTCTACGAGCAGTACTTC
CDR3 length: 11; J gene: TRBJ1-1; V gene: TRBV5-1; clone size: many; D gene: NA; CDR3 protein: CASNRGTEAFF; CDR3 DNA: TGCGCCAGCAATCGGGGCACTGAAGCTTTCTTT
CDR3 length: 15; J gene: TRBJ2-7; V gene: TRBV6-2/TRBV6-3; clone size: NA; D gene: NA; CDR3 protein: CASSARFGRQYGQYF; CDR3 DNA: TGTGCCAGCAGTGCCCGATTCGGGAGACAGTACGGGCAGTATTTC
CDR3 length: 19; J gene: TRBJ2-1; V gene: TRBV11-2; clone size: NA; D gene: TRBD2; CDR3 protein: CFSSFLGLVKRWGTNDQFF; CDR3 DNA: TGTTTCAGCAGCTTCCTTGGACTAGTGAAAAGGTGGGGAACTAATGACCAGTTCTTC
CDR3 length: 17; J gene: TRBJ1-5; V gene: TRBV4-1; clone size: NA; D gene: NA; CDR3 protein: CASNQVRGSDSDQPQHF; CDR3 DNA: TGCGCCAGCAACCAAGTGCGAGGATCAGATAGCGATCAGCCCCAGCATTTT
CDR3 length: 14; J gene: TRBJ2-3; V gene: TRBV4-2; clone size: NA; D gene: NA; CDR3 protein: CASSQQGSTDTQYF; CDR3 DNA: TGTGCCAGCAGCCAACAGGGTAGCACAGATACGCAGTATTTT
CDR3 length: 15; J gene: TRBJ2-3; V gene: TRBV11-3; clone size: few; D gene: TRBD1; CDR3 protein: CASSPGGVGTYTQYF; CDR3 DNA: TGCGCCAGCAGCCCAGGGGGTGTGGGCACATATACGCAGTATTTT
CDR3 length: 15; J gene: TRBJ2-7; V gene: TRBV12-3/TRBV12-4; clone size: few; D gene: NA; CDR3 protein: CASSSRQEGSYEQYF; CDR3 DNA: TGTGCCAGCAGTTCCCGACAGGAGGGGTCCTACGAGCAGTACTTC
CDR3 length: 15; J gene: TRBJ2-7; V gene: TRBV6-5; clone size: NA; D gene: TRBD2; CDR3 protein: CASRYSRRETGERYF; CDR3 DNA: TGTGCCAGCAGATACTCGAGGCGGGAGACGGGCGAGCGGTACTTC
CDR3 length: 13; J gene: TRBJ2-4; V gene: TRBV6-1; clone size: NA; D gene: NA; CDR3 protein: CATRGAVERIQYF; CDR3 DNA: TGTGCCACACGGGGGGCTGTAGAAAGAATTCAGTACTTC
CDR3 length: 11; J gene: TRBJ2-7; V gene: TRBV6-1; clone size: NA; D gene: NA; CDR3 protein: CASSENPEQYF; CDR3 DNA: TGTGCCAGCAGTGAAAACCCCGAGCAGTATTTC
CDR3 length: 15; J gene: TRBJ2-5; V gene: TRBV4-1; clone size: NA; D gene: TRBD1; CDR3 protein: CASSRGRGQREAQYF; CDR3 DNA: TGCGCCAGCAGCAGAGGAAGGGGGCAAAGAGAGGCCCAGTACTTC
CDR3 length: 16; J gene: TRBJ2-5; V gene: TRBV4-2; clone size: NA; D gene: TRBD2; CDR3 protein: CASSQETSRSGETQYF; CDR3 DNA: TGTGCCAGTAGCCAGGAGACTAGCCGGAGTGGAGAGACCCAGTACTTC
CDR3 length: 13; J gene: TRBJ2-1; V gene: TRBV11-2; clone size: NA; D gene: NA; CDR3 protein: CASGPEPQSEQFF; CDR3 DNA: TGTGCCAGCGGACCAGAACCACAGAGTGAGCAGTTCTTC
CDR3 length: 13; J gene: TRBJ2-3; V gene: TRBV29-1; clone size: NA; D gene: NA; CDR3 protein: CSDGERVAYTQYF; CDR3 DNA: TGCAGCGACGGAGAACGGGTTGCATATACGCAGTATTTT
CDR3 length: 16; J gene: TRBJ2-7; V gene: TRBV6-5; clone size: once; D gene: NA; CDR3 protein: CASSREGGGNSYVQYF; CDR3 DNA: TGTGCCAGCAGCCGAGAAGGTGGCGGGAACTCCTACGTGCAGTACTTC
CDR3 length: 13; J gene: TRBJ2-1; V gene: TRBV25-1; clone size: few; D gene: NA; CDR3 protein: CVSSGGLVNEQFF; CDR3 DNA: TGTGTCAGCAGTGGCGGGTTAGTCAATGAGCAGTTCTTC
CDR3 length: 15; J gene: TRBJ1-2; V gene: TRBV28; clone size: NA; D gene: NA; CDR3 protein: CASSPTQDRDYDYTF; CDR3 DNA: TGTGCCAGCAGTCCTACTCAGGATCGGGACTATGACTACACCTTC
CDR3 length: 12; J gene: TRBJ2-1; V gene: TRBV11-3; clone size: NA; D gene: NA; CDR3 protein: CAIDETDNEQFF; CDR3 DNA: TGTGCCATCGACGAAACAGACAATGAGCAGTTCTTC
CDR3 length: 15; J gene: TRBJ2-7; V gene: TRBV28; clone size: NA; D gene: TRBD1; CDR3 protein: CASSTREGQEYERYF; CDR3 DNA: TGTGCCAGCAGCACTCGAGAGGGACAGGAGTACGAGCGGTACTTC
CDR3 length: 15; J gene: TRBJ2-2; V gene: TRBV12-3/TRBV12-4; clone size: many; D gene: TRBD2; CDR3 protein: CASSFLGGIAGELFF; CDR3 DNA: TGTGCCAGCAGTTTTCTCGGGGGGATAGCCGGGGAGCTGTTTTTT
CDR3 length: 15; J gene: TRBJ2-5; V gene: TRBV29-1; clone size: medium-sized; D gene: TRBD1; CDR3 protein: CSVEGGTGGTETQYF; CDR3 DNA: TGCAGCGTTGAAGGGGGGACAGGGGGAACGGAGACCCAGTACTTC
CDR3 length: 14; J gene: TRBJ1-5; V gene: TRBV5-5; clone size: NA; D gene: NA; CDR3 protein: CASSFGGGGQPQHF; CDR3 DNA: TGTGCCAGCAGCTTTGGGGGGGGTGGTCAGCCCCAGCATTTT
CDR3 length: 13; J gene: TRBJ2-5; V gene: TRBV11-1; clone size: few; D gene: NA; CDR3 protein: CVSSSPGQETQYF; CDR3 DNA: TGTGTCAGCAGCTCCCCAGGGCAAGAGACCCAGTACTTC
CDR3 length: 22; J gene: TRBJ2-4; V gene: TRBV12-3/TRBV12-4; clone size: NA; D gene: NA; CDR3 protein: CASSLGGGASAQVVLAKNIQYF; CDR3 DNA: TGTGCCAGCAGTTTAGGAGGCGGGGCTAGCGCCCAGGTGGTCCTAGCCAAAAACATTCAGTACTTC
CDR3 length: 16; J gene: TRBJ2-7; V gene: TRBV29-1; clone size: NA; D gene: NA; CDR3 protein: CSVEGHGRGGPHEQYF; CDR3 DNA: TGCAGCGTTGAAGGACATGGACGGGGAGGCCCCCATGAGCAGTATTTC
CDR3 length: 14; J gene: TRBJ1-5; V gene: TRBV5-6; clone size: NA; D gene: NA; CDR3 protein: CAGRPGQDYQPQHF; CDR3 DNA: TGTGCCGGAAGACCGGGACAAGATTATCAGCCCCAGCATTTT
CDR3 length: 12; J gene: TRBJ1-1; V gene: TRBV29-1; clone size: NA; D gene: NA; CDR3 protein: CSLDRVNTEAFF; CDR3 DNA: TGCAGCTTAGACAGAGTGAACACTGAAGCTTTCTTT
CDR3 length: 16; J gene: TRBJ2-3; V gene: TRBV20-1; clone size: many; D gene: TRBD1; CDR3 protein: CSAPGKGAFGTDTQYF; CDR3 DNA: TGCAGTGCCCCCGGCAAGGGGGCGTTTGGCACAGATACGCAGTATTTT
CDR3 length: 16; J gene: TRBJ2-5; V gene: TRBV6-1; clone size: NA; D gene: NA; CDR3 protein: CASSERFKGPQETQYF; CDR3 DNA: TGTGCCAGCAGTGAACGCTTTAAGGGACCTCAAGAGACCCAGTACTTC
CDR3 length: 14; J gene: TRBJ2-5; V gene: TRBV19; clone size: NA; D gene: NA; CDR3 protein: CASRKAGGQESQYF; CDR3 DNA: TGTGCCAGTCGTAAGGCCGGGGGGCAAGAGAGCCAGTACTTC
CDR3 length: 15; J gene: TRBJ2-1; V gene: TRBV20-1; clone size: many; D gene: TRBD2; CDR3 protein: CSARGLAGGGYEQFF; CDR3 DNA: TGCAGTGCTAGGGGACTAGCGGGAGGTGGTTATGAGCAGTTCTTC
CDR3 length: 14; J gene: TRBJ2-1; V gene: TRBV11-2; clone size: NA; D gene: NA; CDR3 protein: CTSSLGHLTGLQFF; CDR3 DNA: TGTACCAGCAGCTTAGGGCACTTAACGGGACTGCAATTCTTC
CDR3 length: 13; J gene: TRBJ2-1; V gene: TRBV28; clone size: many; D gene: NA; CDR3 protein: CASSLSSGEQQFF; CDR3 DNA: TGTGCCAGCAGTTTGTCATCGGGAGAACAGCAGTTCTTC
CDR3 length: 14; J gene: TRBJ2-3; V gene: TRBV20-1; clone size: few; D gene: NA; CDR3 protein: CSVAPSWGTDTQYF; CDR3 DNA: TGCAGTGTTGCCCCCTCCTGGGGCACAGATACGCAGTATTTT
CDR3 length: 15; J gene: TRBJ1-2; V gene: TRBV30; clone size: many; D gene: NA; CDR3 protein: CAWRRQPDRNYGYTF; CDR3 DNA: TGTGCCTGGCGTAGGCAGCCGGACCGTAACTATGGCTACACCTTC
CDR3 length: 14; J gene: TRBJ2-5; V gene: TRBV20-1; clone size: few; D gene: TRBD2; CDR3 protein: CSAPGLAGVETQYF; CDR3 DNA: TGCAGTGCCCCCGGTCTAGCGGGTGTTGAGACCCAGTACTTC
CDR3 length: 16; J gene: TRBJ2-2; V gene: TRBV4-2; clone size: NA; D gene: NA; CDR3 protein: CTSSQESGTNTGELSF; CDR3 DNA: TGTACCAGCAGCCAAGAGAGCGGAACGAACACCGGGGAGCTGTCTTTT
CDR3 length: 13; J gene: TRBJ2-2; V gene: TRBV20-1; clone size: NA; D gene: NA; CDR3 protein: CSVQDGNTGELFF; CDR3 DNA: TGTAGTGTCCAGGACGGAAACACCGGGGAGCTGTTTTTT
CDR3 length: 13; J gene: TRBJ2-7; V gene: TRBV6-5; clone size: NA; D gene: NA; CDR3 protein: CADSGLFPYEQYF; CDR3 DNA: TGTGCCGACTCGGGCTTGTTCCCCTACGAGCAGTACTTC
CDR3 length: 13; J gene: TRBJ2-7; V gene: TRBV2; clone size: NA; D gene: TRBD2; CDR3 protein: CASSEKREHEQYF; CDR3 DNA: TGTGCCAGCAGTGAAAAGCGGGAGCACGAGCAGTACTTC